The 14 T cell receptor beta chains below come from one sample, sequenced in a study of metastatic and nonmetastatic thyroid tumors. MiXCR was used by TCRdb to re-call the PCR reads. Among 20,000 to 25,000 clones listed, roughly 15% were seen once. All patients were untreated before thyroid surgery. Sequenced sample: tumor tissue. The source is a female donor with papillary thyroid cancer or a benign thyroid nodule (not recorded which). Some clones in this sample may be carry-over from other donors' samples.

This clone appeared many times. The CDR3 DNA sequence: TGTGCCAGCTCACCACCGCTCTCAGAGACCCAGTACTTC. Protein sequence: CASSPPLSETQYF. The chain uses TRBV18 and TRBJ2-5, with D unclear. This CDR3 contains 13 residues. Per germline, CDR1 KGHSH and CDR2 LQKENI. The V gene lost 0 bases and the J gene lost 4 bases, with 6 bases spanning the gap. Full variable domain (outside the CDR3, taken from reference TRBV18 and TRBJ2-5): NAGVMQNPRHLVRRRGQEARLRCSPMKGHSHVYWYRQLPEEGLKFMVYLQKENIIDESGMPKERFSAEFPKEGPSILRIQQVVRGDSAAYFCASSPPLSETQYFGPGTRLLVL.

This clone showed up many times. The gene calls are TRBV3-1 and TRBJ2-5; 7 nucleotides agree with TRBD2. The CDR3 totals 15 residues. The trim removed 2 bases at V and 4 bases at J, leaving 7 bases unmatched. Per the germline V gene, CDR1 is LGHDT and CDR2 is YNNKEL (reference sequence). CDR3 residues: CASSQMAGVGETQYF. The CDR3 coding sequence is TGTGCCAGCAGCCAAATGGCGGGAGTCGGAGAGACCCAGTACTTC.

In regard to this clone: The junction and the germline gene differ at one end; a read error may be behind it. As DNA, the CDR3 is TGTGCCAGCAGTCGCACTAGCGGGGGATGGAACACCGTGGAGCTTTTTTTT. It encodes CASSRTSGGWNTVELFF. The gene calls are TRBV2 and TRBJ2-2; 11 bases map to TRBD2. The CDR3 contains 17 residues. In germline, CDR1 is SNHLY, CDR2 FYNNEI.

This clone was counted ten times or more. The CDR3 is CASSQIQGGTEAFF. The CDR3 nucleotides are TGTGCCAGCAGCCAAATACAGGGAGGCACTGAAGCTTTCTTT. This chain uses TRBV3-1 with TRBJ1-1; tentatively, D is TRBD1 (6 bases). Deletions cut 2 bases from V and 4 bases from J, with 11 bases between. Germline loops: CDR1 LGHDT, CDR2 YNNKEL (reference sequence). The CDR3 loop spans 14 amino acids.

Many counts were recorded for this clone. The chain recombines TRBV2 with TRBJ2-1; D gene ambiguous. Deletions cut 5 bases from V and 9 bases from J, with 14 bases between. The V gene's germline CDR1 is SNHLY and CDR2 FYNNEI. This CDR3 contains 13 residues. The CDR3 loop is CASSRLKGGEQFF. The CDR3 nucleotides are TGTGCCAGCAGTCGTCTTAAGGGCGGTGAGCAGTTCTTC. Using reference TRBV2 and TRBJ2-1 for the parts outside the CDR3, the full variable domain is EPEVTQTPSHQVTQMGQEVILRCVPISNHLYFYWYRQILGQKVEFLVSFYNNEISEKSEIFDDQFSVERPDGSNFTLKIRSTKLEDSAMYFCASSRLKGGEQFFGPGTRLTVL.

This clone was observed at least ten times. This sequence joins TRBV20-1 and TRBJ1-1; TRBD1 matches at 11 bases. The CDR3 runs 16 residues. V trimming: 6 bases; J trimming: 2 bases; junction bases outside the gene matches: 11. Germline CDR1 and CDR2: DFQATT and SNEGSKA (reference sequence). The CDR3 is CSAPDRGRGGNTEAFF. CDR3 DNA: TGCAGTGCCCCGGACAGGGGGCGAGGAGGTAACACTGAAGCTTTCTTT.

This clone was seen only a few times. The CDR3 region has the DNA TGTGCCAGCAGTGTAGCGGGAGGCAGCAAGCAGTACTTC. It translates to CASSVAGGSKQYF. The rearrangement links TRBV27 to TRBJ2-7; 10 nucleotides agree with TRBD2. The CDR3 is 13 residues long. Germline V CDR1 and CDR2: MNHEY, SMNVEV (reference sequence). The J segment lost 8 bases and the V segment lost 5 bases, leaving 6 bases of the junction unmatched.

This clone has ten or more counts. The chain employs TRBV20-1 and TRBJ1-6; 7 positions agree with TRBD1. The germline V gene encodes CDR1 DFQATT and CDR2 SNEGSKA (reference sequence). The CDR3 is 14 amino acids. The J segment lost 5 bases and the V segment lost 3 bases, leaving 4 bases of the junction unmatched. In DNA form, the CDR3 reads TGCAGTGCTAGCGACAGGGCACATAATTCACCCCTCCACTTT. It specifies CSASDRAHNSPLHF.

In this sample, this clone turned up many times. V is TRBV5-1 and J is TRBJ1-6, with D possibly being TRBD1 (5 bases). Germline assignment: CDR1 SGHRS and CDR2 YFSETQ. This CDR3 spans 15 amino acids. Trimming took 4 bases from V and 2 from J, leaving 10 bases between them. The CDR3 region has the DNA TGCGCCAGCAGCCGGGACCCAGCCTATAATTCACCCCTCCACTTT. Translated: CASSRDPAYNSPLHF.

This clone was observed a handful of times. The junction and the germline gene differ at one end; a read error may be behind it. This chain links TRBV28 with TRBJ1-1; D not resolved. Germline values: CDR1 MDHEN, CDR2 SYDVKM. The CDR3 extends over 16 amino acids. CDR3 DNA sequence: TGTGCCAGCAGGGTAAGTGGAGAGCGGACGAACACTGAAGTTTTCTTT. Translation: CASRVSGERTNTEVFF.

Worth noting for this clone: One end of the junction is discordant with germline, which a read error may explain. The rearrangement links TRBV20-1 to TRBJ2-7, with D hard to call. The CDR3 sequence is 12 residues long. Germline-derived CDR1 and CDR2 are DFQATT and SNEGSKA (reference sequence). CDR3: CSARFSGYEHYF. CDR3 DNA sequence: TGCAGTGCTAGATTTTCGGGCTACGAGCATTACTTC.

The chain's CDR3 is CASSLAWGEGLDNEQFF. DNA for the CDR3: TGTGCCAGCAGCTTGGCCTGGGGGGAGGGCTTGGACAATGAGCAGTTCTTC. This rearrangement joins TRBV5-4 to TRBJ2-1; 7 bases agree with TRBD2. The CDR3 is 17 amino acids. V trimming: 0 bases; J trimming: 5 bases; junction bases outside the gene matches: 11. CDR1 is SGHNT, CDR2 YYREEE, per germline (reference sequence).

This clone was counted at least ten times. The chain links TRBV2 to TRBJ2-1; 13 positions agree with TRBD2. The germline V gene has CDR1 SNHLY and CDR2 FYNNEI. The ends lost 9 bases at V and 8 bases at J; junction bases unmatched: 10. The CDR3 contains 15 residues. The CDR3 DNA sequence: TGTGCCAGTGGAGTGACTAGCGGGGGGTGGGATGAGCAGTTCTTC. Residues: CASGVTSGGWDEQFF.

This clone has at least ten counts. This chain connects TRBV20-1 to TRBJ1-1; possibly TRBD1 for D (5 bases). Germline V gene sequence: CDR1 DFQATT, CDR2 SNEGSKA (reference sequence). V was clipped by 7 bases and J by 1 base, with 7 bases between them. This CDR3 contains 11 residues. The CDR3 here is CSGGGNTEAFF. The CDR3 DNA reads TGCAGTGGGGGGGGGAACACTGAAGCTTTCTTT.